What follows are 28 T cell receptor beta chains derived from one specimen sequenced in a study of T cells after yellow fever vaccination. From the 5' RACE reads, TCRdb called clonotypes with MiXCR, one entry per CDR3 protein. The sample shows roughly 50,000 distinct CDR3 sequences, less than 9% of them seen only once. The sample consisted of CD8+ T cells sorted from PBMCs, taken more than 13 days after the first yellow fever vaccination. Receptors originate from a man aged 18 to 35 who received the YFV17D yellow fever vaccine.

This clonotype appeared many times. J is TRBJ2-7 and V is TRBV15; D may be TRBD1 (5 bases). The CDR3 has 13 residues. The V end was cut by 1 base, the J end by 3 bases, with 7 bases between. CDR1 and CDR2 from the germline V gene are LNHNV and YYDKDF (reference sequence). In DNA form, the CDR3 reads TGTGCCACCAGCAGAGGACAGCTCTACGAGCAGTACTTC. Its translation: CATSRGQLYEQYF.

This clonotype was seen repeatedly, ten times or more. The chain employs TRBV18 and TRBJ2-1, with D maybe TRBD2 (5 bases). Trimming left V 6 bases short and J 5 bases short, with 26 bases between. Germline V gene lookup returns CDR1 KGHSH and CDR2 LQKENI. The length of the CDR3 is 18 residues. CDR3 region: CASSRPGNPIPLNNEQFF. In DNA form, the CDR3 reads TGTGCCAGCTCTCGTCCCGGGAACCCGATTCCTCTAAACAATGAGCAGTTCTTC. Together with reference TRBV18 and TRBJ2-1, the CDR3 gives the full variable domain: NAGVMQNPRHLVRRRGQEARLRCSPMKGHSHVYWYRQLPEEGLKFMVYLQKENIIDESGMPKERFSAEFPKEGPSILRIQQVVRGDSAAYFCASSRPGNPIPLNNEQFFGPGTRLTVL.

This clonotype occurred many times. The V and J genes are TRBV6-5 and TRBJ2-2, with a tentative D call TRBD2 (6 bases). The CDR3 consists of 13 residues. Germline V CDR1 and CDR2: MNHEY, SVGAGI. V shed 8 bases and J shed 4 bases, with 11 bases lying between them. The CDR3 spells CASRMGGTGELFF. The CDR3 DNA reads TGTGCCAGCCGGATGGGGGGCACCGGGGAGCTGTTTTTT.

This clonotype was seen repeatedly, ten times or more. The gene calls are TRBV7-2 and TRBJ2-5; D gene unclear. In germline, CDR1 is SGHTA, CDR2 FQGNSA. The CDR3 contains 16 residues. V was cut by 1 base and J by 2 bases, with 14 bases left in between. Here the CDR3 reads CASSLGASTLQETQYF. Here the CDR3 DNA reads TGTGCCAGCAGCTTAGGAGCGTCCACCCTTCAAGAGACCCAGTACTTC.

This clonotype was seen many times. The V gene is TRBV9, the J gene TRBJ2-3, with D perhaps TRBD1 or TRBD2 (6 bases each). V shed 4 bases and J shed 3 bases, with 18 bases lying between them. Germline CDR1 is SGDLS and CDR2 is YYNGEE. The CDR3 covers 16 residues. The CDR3 protein is CASSPSLGGWTDTQYF. As DNA, the CDR3 is TGTGCCAGCAGCCCTAGCCTAGGGGGGTGGACAGATACGCAGTATTTT.

The J gene is TRBJ2-7, the V gene TRBV13, with 7 bases identical to TRBD1. The CDR3 loop spans 15 amino acids. The germline CDR1 and CDR2 sequences are PRHDT and FYEKMQ (reference sequence). Trimming cost V 6 bases and J 6 bases; bases outside gene matches: 14. This CDR3 is CASSSNGGQLGEQYF. CDR3 DNA: TGTGCCAGCAGTTCCAATGGGGGACAGCTGGGCGAGCAGTACTTC.

By proportion, this clonotype is medium-sized. The chain carries TRBV6-5 and TRBJ2-2, with 8 bases aligning to TRBD1. Germline assignment: CDR1 MNHEY and CDR2 SVGAGI. This CDR3 contains 15 residues. V lost 6 bases and J lost 3; bases outside the gene matches: 6. This chain's CDR3 is CASRLPDRDTGELFF. The CDR3 DNA sequence: TGTGCCAGCAGACTCCCGGACAGGGACACCGGGGAGCTGTTTTTT.

As concerns this clonotype: One base away lies a much larger clone, so this may be a sequencing read error. The chain recombines TRBV19 with TRBJ2-1; D perhaps matches TRBD2 (6 bases). This CDR3 spans 13 amino acids. CDR1 LNHDA and CDR2 SQIVND come from the germline V gene (reference sequence). The CDR3 here is CASRLRDSPKQSF. For the CDR3, the DNA is TGTGCCAGTAGACTTCGGGACTCCCCTAAGCAGTCCTTC.

The chain uses TRBV7-3 and TRBJ2-3; D not certain. V was pared by 1 base and J by 0 bases, with 2 bases between. In germline, CDR1 is SGHTA, CDR2 FQGTGA. CDR3 length: 13 residues. The CDR3 DNA is TGTGCCAGCAGCTTAATGAGCACAGATACGCAGTATTTT. This encodes CASSLMSTDTQYF.

In this sample, this clonotype turned up many times. This chain links TRBV20-1 with TRBJ2-5; D gene unclear. V lost 0 bases to trimming and J lost 1 base, with 12 bases between them. Germline-derived CDR1 and CDR2 are DFQATT and SNEGSKA (reference sequence). This CDR3 has 15 residues. CDR3 sequence reads: CSARDSRYIQETQYF. Written as DNA, the CDR3 is TGCAGTGCTAGAGATAGCAGATATATCCAAGAGACCCAGTACTTC.

In this sample, this clonotype turned up many times. The rearrangement links TRBV28 to TRBJ2-2; no firm D call. This CDR3 comprises 14 residues. Trimming removed 6 bases from V and 5 bases from J, with 13 bases in between. Germline lookup yields CDR1 MDHEN and CDR2 SYDVKM. This chain's CDR3 is CASRPVEGTGELFF. As DNA, the CDR3 is TGTGCCAGCAGACCAGTGGAAGGAACCGGGGAGCTGTTTTTT.

V usage is TRBV18 and J usage is TRBJ1-5; D possibly corresponds to TRBD1 (5 bases). The CDR3 has 15 residues. Germline CDR1 reads KGHSH; CDR2 reads LQKENI. V was cut by 3 bases and J by 0 bases, with 9 bases left in between. The DNA of the CDR3 is TGTGCCAGCTCACCGGGGCCATATAGCAATCAGCCCCAGCATTTT. This encodes CASSPGPYSNQPQHF.

This clonotype was seen a handful of times. The chain is built from TRBV5-1 and TRBJ2-6; D is uncertain. Trimming shortened V by 0 bases and J by 0 bases, and 10 bases separated the two germline ends. This CDR3 is built from 17 residues. Germline CDR1 SGHRS, CDR2 YFSETQ. The CDR3, as DNA: TGCGCCAGCAGCTTGGCCGGGCTCTACTCTGGGGCCAACGTCCTGACTTTC. This gives the protein CASSLAGLYSGANVLTF.

This clonotype occurred many times. The chain links TRBV7-2 to TRBJ2-7; D not certain. This CDR3 contains 13 residues. Trimming stripped 3 bases from V and 6 bases from J, with 12 bases between. Germline CDR1 and CDR2: SGHTA and FQGNSA. The CDR3 coding sequence is TGTGCCAGCAGCTTCGGCCCCGCTCCCGAGCAGTACTTC. Translation: CASSFGPAPEQYF.

This clonotype appeared many times. The CDR3 is CASNAQGEWEPQHF. The CDR3 DNA reads TGTGCCAGCAACGCACAGGGTGAATGGGAGCCCCAGCATTTT. The rearrangement uses TRBV2 and TRBJ1-5; D possibly corresponds to TRBD1 (6 bases). The CDR3 spans 14 residues. CDR1 and CDR2 (germline): SNHLY, FYNNEI. V lost 7 bases and J lost 8, with 18 bases in between. The variable domain in full, completed from reference TRBV2 and TRBJ1-5, reads EPEVTQTPSHQVTQMGQEVILRCVPISNHLYFYWYRQILGQKVEFLVSFYNNEISEKSEIFDDQFSVERPDGSNFTLKIRSTKLEDSAMYFCASNAQGEWEPQHFGDGTRLSIL.

This clonotype has ten or more counts. This chain links TRBV5-6 with TRBJ2-1; unclear D gene. Trimming shortened V by 7 bases and J by 1 base, and 12 bases separated the two germline ends. Germline V gene data show CDR1 as SGHDT and CDR2 as YYEEEE. The length of the CDR3 is 14 residues. CDR3 in DNA: TGTGCCAGCTCCCGGGCGCCTTCCTACAATGAGCAGTTCTTC. Protein sequence: CASSRAPSYNEQFF.

This clonotype was seen only a few times. This chain links TRBV7-2 with TRBJ2-7; D perhaps matches TRBD2 (7 bases). The CDR3 totals 15 residues. With 3 bases removed from V and 3 bases from J, the gap between germline ends came to 15 bases. The germline gives CDR1 SGHTA, CDR2 FQGNSA. CDR3 in amino acids: CASSFFLGGDYEQYF. The CDR3 DNA follows: TGTGCCAGCAGCTTCTTTCTAGGGGGGGACTACGAGCAGTACTTC. The full variable domain, its missing parts supplied by reference TRBV7-2 and TRBJ2-7, is GAGVSQSPSNKVTEKGKDVELRCDPISGHTALYWYRQSLGQGLEFLIYFQGNSAPDKSGLPSDRFSAERTGGSVSTLTIQRTQQEDSAVYLCASSFFLGGDYEQYFGPGTRLTVT.

Many counts were recorded for this clonotype. The chain has TRBV4-1 and TRBJ1-4; 8 positions agree with TRBD1. V gave up 3 bases and J gave up 8 bases; unmatched junction bases: 14. The CDR3 runs to 17 residues. Germline-derived CDR1 and CDR2 are MGHRA and YSYEKL. The CDR3 loop is CASSHPPAGQEGEKLFF. CDR3 nucleotides: TGCGCCAGCAGCCATCCCCCAGCGGGACAGGAGGGGGAAAAACTGTTTTTT.

This clonotype was seen many times. The CDR3 region is CASSSYTIRDRGDTQYF. CDR3 sequence (DNA): TGTGCCAGCAGCTCCTACACTATCCGGGACAGGGGAGATACGCAGTATTTT. The genes are TRBV7-2 and TRBJ2-3; 10 bases agree with TRBD1. Unmatched junction bases numbered 12, after V lost 4 bases and J lost 5 bases. The germline V gene encodes CDR1 SGHTA and CDR2 FQGNSA. CDR3 length: 17 amino acids. The whole variable domain, filled in from reference TRBV7-2 and TRBJ2-3, reads GAGVSQSPSNKVTEKGKDVELRCDPISGHTALYWYRQSLGQGLEFLIYFQGNSAPDKSGLPSDRFSAERTGGSVSTLTIQRTQQEDSAVYLCASSSYTIRDRGDTQYFGPGTRLTVL.

This clonotype has just a few counts. The gene calls are TRBV7-2 and TRBJ1-1, with unresolved D. The CDR3 length is 16 residues. The V gene lost 0 bases and the J gene lost 4 bases, with 15 bases spanning the gap. The germline CDR1 and CDR2 sequences are SGHTA and FQGNSA. The CDR3 nucleotides read TGTGCCAGCAGCTTAGCTTTCCGACTAGGGAGCACTGAAGCTTTCTTT. As protein: CASSLAFRLGSTEAFF.

This clonotype was counted many times. The chain couples TRBV4-1 to TRBJ1-1, with 7 bases fitting TRBD1. CDR1 is MGHRA and CDR2 is YSYEKL in the germline V gene. The ends lost 5 bases at V and 4 bases at J; junction bases unmatched: 4. The CDR3 is 13 residues long. The CDR3 DNA reads TGCGCCAGCAGCTTTCAGGGGGGCACTGAAGCTTTCTTT. It is translated as CASSFQGGTEAFF.

J is TRBJ2-2 and V is TRBV6-1, with 7 bases aligning to TRBD2. The length of the CDR3 is 15 residues. J was trimmed by 4 bases and V by 0 bases; bases with no gene match: 2. Germline CDR1 is MNHNS and CDR2 is SASEGT. The CDR3 sequence: CASSEAPGGTGELFF. Here the CDR3 DNA reads TGTGCCAGCAGTGAAGCGCCGGGGGGCACCGGGGAGCTGTTTTTT.

Worth noting for this clonotype: A single base separates this from a much larger clone, so it may be a read error. The J gene is TRBJ2-1, the V gene TRBV28; D remains ambiguous. This CDR3 is 12 amino acids long. CDR1 MDHEN and CDR2 SYDVKM come from the germline V gene. The CDR3 is CASTLSRTEQFF. The CDR3 DNA is TGTGCCAGCACTTTAAGCAGGACGGAGCAGTTCTTC.

The V gene is TRBV14, the J gene TRBJ2-2; 8 bases match TRBD1. Germline trimming cut 1 base from V and 0 bases from J; bases unmatched to any gene: 10. Germline values: CDR1 SGHDN, CDR2 FVKESK. The CDR3 contains 19 residues. The CDR3 bases are TGTGCCAGCAGCCAAGGTCCCTATGGACAGGGACCGAACACCGGGGAGCTGTTTTTT. Its translation is CASSQGPYGQGPNTGELFF.

This clonotype appeared many times. This chain uses TRBV12-3 or TRBV12-4 with TRBJ1-2, with 9 bases aligning to TRBD1. The CDR3 consists of 13 residues. With V trimmed by 3 bases and J by 6 bases, 2 bases remained unmatched. CDR3 DNA: TGTGCCAGCAGTTTTGGACAGGGGAATGGCTACACCTTC. Amino acids: CASSFGQGNGYTF.

Many counts were recorded for this clonotype. J is TRBJ2-3 and V is TRBV20-1, with 8 bases fitting TRBD2. The germline CDR1 and CDR2 sequences are DFQATT and SNEGSKA (reference sequence). Trimming at V came to 0 bases and at J to 0 bases, leaving 8 bases not matched to a gene. The CDR3 spans 17 residues. As DNA, the CDR3 is TGCAGTGCTAGAGATGCGGGGGGACTTTCTAGCACAGATACGCAGTATTTT. Translating gives CSARDAGGLSSTDTQYF.

This clonotype was counted many times. This chain joins TRBV6-1 and TRBJ1-2; maybe TRBD1 (5 bases). There are 15 residues in the CDR3. Trimming took 8 bases from V and 6 from J, leaving 22 bases between them. Germline V gene sequence: CDR1 MNHNS, CDR2 SASEGT. The CDR3 coding sequence is TGTGCCAGCGTAGAATTTTTGGCAGGGAGGGATGGCTACACCTTC. Protein: CASVEFLAGRDGYTF.

This clonotype was observed at least ten times. V and J are TRBV25-1 and TRBJ2-7, with a possible D match to TRBD2 (5 bases). The CDR3 runs 13 residues. V lost 7 bases and J lost 4, with 14 bases in between. Germline V gives CDR1 MGHDK, CDR2 SYGVNS. The DNA for the CDR3 is TGTGCCAGCACGGGATTAGGAAGATACGAGCAGTACTTC. Protein: CASTGLGRYEQYF.